This T cell receptor (beta chain) appears in the sequencing data of a study of shared T cell receptors in the human thymus. Profiling relied on immunoSEQ multiplex PCR, and the TCRdb table lists in-frame clones only, not all of them. The table lists roughly 410,000 clones, just under 95% of them singletons. This CDR3 is 16 amino acids long. Per the germline V gene, CDR1 is SGHNT and CDR2 is YENEEA. V lost 0 bases and J 3 bases, leaving 13 bases between the germline ends. The chain is built from TRBV11-3 and TRBJ2-3; D is possibly TRBD2 (6 bases). This clonotype originated in a human donor. The sample comprised thymocytes. CDR3 sequence reads: CASSLDPSGVTDTQYF. DNA for the CDR3: TGTGCCAGCAGCTTAGATCCGTCGGGGGTGACAGATACGCAGTATTTT. Looking up the rest from reference TRBV11-3 and TRBJ2-3 gives the full variable domain: EAGVVQSPRYKIIEKKQPVAFWCNPISGHNTLYWYLQNLGQGPELLIRYENEEAVDDSQLPKDRFSAERLKGVDSTLKIQPAELGDSAVYLCASSLDPSGVTDTQYFGPGTRLTVL.